This TCR beta chain was profiled in a study of chemoradiotherapy in HPV16-positive cancers. About the study: Candidate HPV-specific clones and shared TCR motifs came from a couple of HPV16-positive patients. Findings of the study overall: Better recurrence-free survival went with HPV-responsive T-cell expansion in HPV16-positive patients.

To note about this clone: Its specificity is not known.

Germline V CDR1 and CDR2: LGHNA, YSLEER. This CDR3 has 15 residues. The V end lost 0 bases, the J end lost 0 bases, and 9 bases lay between the germline ends. Profiling relied on immunoSEQ multiplex PCR, and the TCRdb table lists in-frame clones only, not all of them. The sample has approximately 1,000 clones, about 83% seen once. The receptor's source is a human donor with HPV-associated anogenital cancer. This sample comprised tumor tissue, obtained from a patient who underwent chemoradiotherapy. The chain uses TRBV4-3 and TRBJ2-7; D may correspond to TRBD1 or TRBD2 (5 bases each). The CDR3 bases are TGCGCCAGCAGCCAAGAGGCCGGGACCTCCTACGAGCAGTACTTC. This translates into CASSQEAGTSYEQYF.